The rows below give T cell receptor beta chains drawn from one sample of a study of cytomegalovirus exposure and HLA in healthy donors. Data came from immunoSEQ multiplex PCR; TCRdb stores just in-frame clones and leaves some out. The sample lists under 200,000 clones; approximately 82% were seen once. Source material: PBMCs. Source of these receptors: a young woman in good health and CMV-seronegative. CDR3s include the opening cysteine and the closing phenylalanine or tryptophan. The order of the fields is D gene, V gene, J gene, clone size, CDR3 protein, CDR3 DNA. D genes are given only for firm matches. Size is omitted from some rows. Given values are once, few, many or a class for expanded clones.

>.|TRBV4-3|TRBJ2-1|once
CASSQDSLGGPNYNEQFF
TGCGCCAGCAGCCAAGATTCTTTGGGGGGGCCGAACTACAATGAGCAGTTCTTC
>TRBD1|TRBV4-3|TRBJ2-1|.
CASGPGQGRNEQFF
TGCGCCAGTGGACCGGGACAGGGCAGAAATGAGCAGTTCTTC
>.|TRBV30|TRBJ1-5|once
CACSTGFSEPQHF
TGTGCCTGCTCAACAGGGTTTTCGGAGCCCCAGCATTTT
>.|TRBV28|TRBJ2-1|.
CASSLTVSSYNEQFF
TGTGCCAGCAGTTTAACTGTTAGCTCCTACAATGAGCAGTTCTTC
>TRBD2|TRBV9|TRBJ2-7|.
CASSAGTSGSKQYF
TGTGCCAGCAGCGCCGGGACTAGCGGGAGTAAGCAGTACTTC
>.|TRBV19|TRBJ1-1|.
CATSQQANTEAFF
TGTGCCACCAGCCAACAGGCGAACACTGAAGCTTTCTTT
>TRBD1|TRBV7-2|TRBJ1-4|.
CASSPGQGGEKLFF
TGTGCCAGCAGCCCGGGACAGGGCGGCGAAAAACTGTTTTTT
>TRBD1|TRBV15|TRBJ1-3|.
CATSRAYRGSGNTIYF
TGTGCCACCAGCAGAGCTTACAGGGGGTCCGGAAACACCATATATTTT
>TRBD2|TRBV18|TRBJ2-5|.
CASSPPGLARHQETQYF
TGTGCCAGCTCACCACCGGGACTAGCGAGGCACCAAGAGACCCAGTACTTC
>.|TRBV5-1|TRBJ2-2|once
CASSLESGAGELFF
TGCGCCAGCAGCTTGGAGTCAGGGGCCGGGGAGCTGTTTTTT
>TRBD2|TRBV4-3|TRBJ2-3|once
CASSRTVAGGTDTQYF
TGCGCCAGCAGCCGAACCGTAGCGGGGGGCACAGATACGCAGTATTTT
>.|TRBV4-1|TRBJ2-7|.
CASSQDRYYEQYF
TGCGCCAGCAGCCAAGATCGGTACTACGAGCAGTACTTC
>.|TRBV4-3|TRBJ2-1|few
CASSQDRSSWSSYNEQFF
TGCGCCAGCAGCCAAGATAGGTCTAGCTGGAGCTCCTACAATGAGCAGTTCTTC
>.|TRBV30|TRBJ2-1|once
CAWTVGGPENEQFF
TGTGCCTGGACCGTGGGGGGACCAGAAAATGAGCAGTTCTTC
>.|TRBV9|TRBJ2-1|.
CASSVGSSDNEQFF
TGTGCCAGCAGCGTAGGGTCTAGCGACAATGAGCAGTTCTTC
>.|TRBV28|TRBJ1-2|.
CASRSIGGYTF
TGTGCCAGCCGATCTATCGGTGGCTACACCTTC
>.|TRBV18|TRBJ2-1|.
CASSPPGRGGYNEQFF
TGTGCCAGCTCACCACCGGGGCGGGGAGGCTACAATGAGCAGTTCTTC
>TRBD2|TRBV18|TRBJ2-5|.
CASSPRRTSGNGETQYF
TGTGCCAGCTCACCGCGCAGGACTAGCGGGAATGGGGAGACCCAGTACTTC
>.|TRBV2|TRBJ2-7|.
CASSYNAGTDLRF
TGTGCCAGCAGTTACAATGCGGGGACGGACCTTCGCTTC
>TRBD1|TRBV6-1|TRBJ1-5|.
CASSAGQGYQPQHF
TGTGCCAGCAGTGCGGGACAGGGATATCAGCCCCAGCATTTT
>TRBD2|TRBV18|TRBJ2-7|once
CASSPSSSGGSYEQYF
TGTGCCAGCTCACCTAGTTCTAGCGGGGGTTCCTACGAGCAGTACTTC
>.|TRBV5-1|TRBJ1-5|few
CASSSGTDYSNQPQHF
TGCGCCAGCAGCTCTGGGACGGACTATAGCAATCAGCCCCAGCATTTT
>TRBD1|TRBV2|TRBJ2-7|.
CASRDRGVFSYEQYF
TGTGCCAGCAGAGACAGGGGGGTGTTTTCCTACGAGCAGTACTTC
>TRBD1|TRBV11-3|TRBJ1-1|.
CASSPGTGSTEAFF
TGTGCCAGCAGCCCCGGGACAGGGTCCACTGAAGCTTTCTTT
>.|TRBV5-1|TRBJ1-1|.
CASRGGTEAFF
TGCGCCAGCAGGGGGGGGACTGAAGCTTTCTTT
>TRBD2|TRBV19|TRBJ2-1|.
CASQYTAGGIGNEQFF
TGTGCCAGTCAGTATACAGCGGGAGGGATTGGCAATGAGCAGTTCTTC
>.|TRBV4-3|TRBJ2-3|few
CASSQDRTDTQYF
TGCGCCAGCAGCCAAGACAGGACAGATACGCAGTATTTT
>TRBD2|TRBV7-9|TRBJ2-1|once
CSSSHRSLRSGTYNEQFF
TGTTCCAGCAGCCATCGTAGCTTAAGGAGCGGGACTTACAATGAGCAGTTCTTC
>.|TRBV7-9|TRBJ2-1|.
CASSLGYRDEQFF
TGTGCCAGCAGCTTAGGGTACAGGGACGAGCAGTTCTTC
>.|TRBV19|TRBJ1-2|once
CASRLDYGYTF
TGTGCATCCAGGTTGGACTATGGCTACACCTTC
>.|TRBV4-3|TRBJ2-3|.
CASSQSGYDFRTGKGTDTQYF
TGCGCCAGCAGCCAATCGGGTTACGATTTTCGGACGGGAAAGGGCACAGATACGCAGTATTTT
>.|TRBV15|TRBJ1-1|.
CATSRAVDTEAFF
TGTGCCACCAGCAGAGCCGTTGACACTGAAGCTTTCTTT
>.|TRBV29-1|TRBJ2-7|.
CSVEKDSSYEQYF
TGCAGCGTTGAAAAGGACAGCTCCTACGAGCAGTACTTC
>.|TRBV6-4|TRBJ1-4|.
CASSDREGEKLFF
TGTGCCAGCAGTGACAGGGAGGGGGAAAAACTGTTTTTT
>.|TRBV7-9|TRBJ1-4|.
CASSQAGDRLFF
TGTGCCAGCAGCCAGGCGGGGGACCGACTGTTTTTT
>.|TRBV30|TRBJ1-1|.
CAWSVMNTEAFF
TGTGCCTGGTCAGTCATGAACACTGAAGCTTTCTTT
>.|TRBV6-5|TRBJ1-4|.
CASSGRANEKLFF
TGTGCCAGCAGTGGCAGGGCTAATGAAAAACTGTTTTTT
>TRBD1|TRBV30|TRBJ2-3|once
CAWSGTGVGADTQYF
TGTGCCTGGAGTGGGACAGGGGTTGGGGCAGATACGCAGTATTTT
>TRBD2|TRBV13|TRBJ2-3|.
CASSSGGGPDTQYF
TGTGCCAGCAGCTCGGGCGGGGGGCCAGATACGCAGTATTTT
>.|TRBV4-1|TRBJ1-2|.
CASSTGRGGENYGYTF
TGCGCCAGCTCGACCGGTCGAGGGGGAGAGAACTATGGCTACACCTTC
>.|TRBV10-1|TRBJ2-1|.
CASSEPGLKSSEQFF
TGCGCCAGCAGTGAGCCTGGACTAAAAAGTTCGGAGCAGTTCTTC
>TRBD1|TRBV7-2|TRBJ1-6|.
CASSSGQGRSPLHF
TGTGCCAGCAGTTCGGGACAGGGTCGTTCACCCCTCCACTTT
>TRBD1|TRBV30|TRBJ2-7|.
CAWDRGGSYEQYF
TGTGCCTGGGACAGGGGCGGGTCCTACGAGCAGTACTTC
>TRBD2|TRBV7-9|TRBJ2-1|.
CASSRGLANEQFF
TGTGCCAGCAGCCGGGGACTAGCGAATGAGCAGTTCTTC
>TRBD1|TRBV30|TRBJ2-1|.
CAWNRGVVNEQFF
TGTGCCTGGAACAGGGGGGTGGTCAATGAGCAGTTCTTC
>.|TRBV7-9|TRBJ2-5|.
CASSLGRGSLLETQYF
TGTGCCAGCAGCTTAGGTCGCGGCTCCCTCCTGGAGACCCAGTACTTC
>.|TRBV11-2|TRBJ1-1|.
CASSLGGRGSTEAFF
TGTGCCAGCAGCTTAGGGGGCAGGGGAAGCACTGAAGCTTTCTTT
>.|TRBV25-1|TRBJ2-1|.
CASTLRDSSYNEQFF
TGTGCCAGCACTCTAAGGGACTCCTCCTACAATGAGCAGTTCTTC
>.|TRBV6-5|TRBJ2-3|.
CASSFRVGTDTQYF
TGTGCCAGCAGTTTCCGGGTCGGCACAGATACGCAGTATTTT
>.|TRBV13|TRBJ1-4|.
CASSLWDGGTNEKLFF
TGTGCCAGCAGCCTCTGGGACGGGGGGACTAATGAAAAACTGTTTTTT
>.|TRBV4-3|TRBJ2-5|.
CASSQDGGREETQYF
TGCGCCAGCAGCCAAGATGGAGGACGGGAAGAGACCCAGTACTTC
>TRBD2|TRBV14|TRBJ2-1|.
CASSLRGELAGYNEQFF
TGTGCCAGCAGCCTCCGTGGGGAGCTAGCGGGCTACAATGAGCAGTTCTTC
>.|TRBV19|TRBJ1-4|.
CASRHRDGRDEKLFF
TGTGCCAGTAGACACAGGGACGGCCGAGATGAAAAACTGTTTTTT
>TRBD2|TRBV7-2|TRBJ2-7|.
CASSLALFGTRIYEQYF
TGTGCCAGCAGCTTAGCGCTTTTTGGGACTAGGATTTACGAGCAGTACTTC
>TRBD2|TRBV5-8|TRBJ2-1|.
CASSWSGRAYNEQFF
TGTGCCAGCAGCTGGAGCGGGAGGGCCTACAATGAGCAGTTCTTC
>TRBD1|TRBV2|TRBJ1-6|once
CARTGTENSYNSPLHF
TGTGCCAGAACCGGGACAGAGAACTCCTATAATTCACCCCTCCACTTT
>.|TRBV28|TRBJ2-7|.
CASSWTANSYEQYF
TGTGCCAGCAGCTGGACAGCCAATTCCTACGAGCAGTACTTC
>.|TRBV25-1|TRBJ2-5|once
CASSDFRRVQETQYF
TGTGCCAGCAGTGATTTCCGTAGAGTCCAAGAGACCCAGTACTTC
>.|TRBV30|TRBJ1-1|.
CAWSLRMNTEAFF
TGTGCCTGGAGTCTCAGGATGAACACTGAAGCTTTCTTT